The TCR beta chain under discussion was sequenced for a study of spatial heterogeneity in lung cancer. This CDR3 is built from 15 residues. Trimming shortened V by 4 bases and J by 0 bases, and 9 bases separated the two germline ends. From germline, CDR1 is SGHAT and CDR2 FQNNGV. TCRdb reprocessed the 5' RACE reads via MiXCR and lists one record per CDR3 protein. The sample includes tens of thousands of distinct CDR3 sequences, around 5.5% of them seen just once. Time point in this sample: sample taken at primary tumor resection. Researchers sequenced whole RNA taken from tumor, nontumor lung or frozen PBMC without sorting.

The receptor comes from a female donor with early-stage non-small cell lung cancer. The chain has TRBV11-2 and TRBJ2-2, with D tentatively TRBD1 or TRBD2 (5 bases each). The sample in question was PBMCs, obtained at surgery. The CDR3, as DNA: TGTGCCAGCAGCTGGGGACGGTCGAACACCGGGGAGCTGTTTTTT. It is translated as CASSWGRSNTGELFF. The complete variable domain, with remaining parts taken from reference TRBV11-2 and TRBJ2-2, reads EAGVAQSPRYKIIEKRQSVAFWCNPISGHATLYWYQQILGQGPKLLIQFQNNGVVDDSQLPKDRFSAERLKGVDSTLKIQPAKLEDSAVYLCASSWGRSNTGELFFGEGSRLTVL.